This T cell receptor beta chain is from a study of blood T cell repertoires in COVID-19. Only in-frame clones appear in the TCRdb table, and some are missing; sequencing was by immunoSEQ multiplex PCR. The table includes 300,000 to 400,000 clones, about nine tenths detected once. The CDR3 consists of 13 residues. Germline CDR1 is SGHRS and CDR2 is YFSETQ. The V end was cut by 3 bases, the J end by 6 bases, with 12 bases between. In this sample, this clone turned up once. V and J are TRBV5-1 and TRBJ1-1, with D unresolved. Source material: peripheral blood. The origin of this receptor is an older woman with COVID-19, enrolled during active disease. The CDR3 region is CASSYNPGAEAFF. The DNA of the CDR3 is TGCGCCAGCAGCTATAACCCAGGCGCTGAAGCTTTCTTT.